This T cell receptor beta chain derives from a study of vaccination and CD4 T cells after COVID-19. Treatment meaning: roughly 11-day PBMC culture with coronavirus spike peptide pools or control peptides (ViraFEST assay). Sequencing of cultured CD4+ T cell DNA used the Oncomine TCR Beta short-read assay. In TCRdb, the PCR reads were re-called with MiXCR into one record per CDR3 protein. The table shows 7,700 or so distinct CDR3 sequences, with around 20% occurring only once. Regarding this clonotype: Its antigen is currently unknown.

This TCR came from a human donor who had recovered from COVID-19. This material consisted of CD4+ T cells from blood, cultured in vitro, taken after SARS-CoV-2 vaccination.

The DNA of the CDR3 is TGTGCCAGCAGCTTAATGGCCCTGGGGGGCACTGAAGCTTTCTTT. Translated: CASSLMALGGTEAFF. This chain links TRBV7-3 with TRBJ1-1, with D possibly being TRBD1 (5 bases). The germline V gene encodes CDR1 SGHTA and CDR2 FQGTGA. The CDR3 covers 15 residues. Trimming removed 1 base from V and 4 bases from J, with 13 bases in between.